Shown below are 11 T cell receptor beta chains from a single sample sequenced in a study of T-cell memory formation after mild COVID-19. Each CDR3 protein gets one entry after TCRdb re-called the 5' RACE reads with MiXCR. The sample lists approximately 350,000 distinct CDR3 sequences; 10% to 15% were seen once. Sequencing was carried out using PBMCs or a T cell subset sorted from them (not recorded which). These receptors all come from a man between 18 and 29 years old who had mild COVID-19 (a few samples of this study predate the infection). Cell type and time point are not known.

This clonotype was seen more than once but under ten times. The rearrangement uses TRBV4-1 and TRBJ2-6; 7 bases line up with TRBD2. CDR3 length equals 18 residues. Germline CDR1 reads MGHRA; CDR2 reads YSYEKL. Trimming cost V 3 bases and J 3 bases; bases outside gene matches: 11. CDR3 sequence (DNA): TGCGCCAGCAGCCATGAAGGGAGGGGAGTTTATGGGGCCAACGTCCTGACTTTC. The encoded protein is CASSHEGRGVYGANVLTF.

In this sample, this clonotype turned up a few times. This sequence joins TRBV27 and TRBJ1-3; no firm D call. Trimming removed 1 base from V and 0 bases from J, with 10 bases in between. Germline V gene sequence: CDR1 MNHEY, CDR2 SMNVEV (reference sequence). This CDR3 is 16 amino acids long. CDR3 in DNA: TGTGCCAGCAGTTTATTACCAGGTCTCTCTGGAAACACCATATATTTT. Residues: CASSLLPGLSGNTIYF.

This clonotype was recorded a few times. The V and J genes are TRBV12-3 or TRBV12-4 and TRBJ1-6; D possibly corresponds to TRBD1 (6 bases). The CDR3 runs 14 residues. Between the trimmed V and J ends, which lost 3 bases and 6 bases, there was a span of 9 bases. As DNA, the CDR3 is TGTGCCAGCAGTTTCGGGGGGCGTAATTCACCCCTCCACTTT. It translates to CASSFGGRNSPLHF.

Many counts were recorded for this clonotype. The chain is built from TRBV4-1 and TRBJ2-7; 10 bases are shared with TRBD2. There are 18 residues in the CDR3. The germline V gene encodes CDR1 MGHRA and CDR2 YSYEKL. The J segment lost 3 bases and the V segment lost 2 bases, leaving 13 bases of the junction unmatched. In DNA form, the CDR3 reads TGCGCCAGCAGCCAAAAGCCCTCTAGCGGGGGTGAACACTACGAGCAGTACTTC. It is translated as CASSQKPSSGGEHYEQYF.

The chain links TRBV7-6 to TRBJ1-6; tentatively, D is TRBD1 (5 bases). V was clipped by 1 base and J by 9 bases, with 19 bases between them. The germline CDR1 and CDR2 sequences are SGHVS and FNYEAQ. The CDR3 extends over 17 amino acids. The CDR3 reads CASSLDGTGDWGSPLHF. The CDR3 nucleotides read TGTGCCAGCAGCTTAGATGGGACCGGGGACTGGGGTTCACCCCTCCACTTT.

CDR3 residues: CASSGDRLSETQYF. The CDR3 DNA is TGTGCCAGCAGTGGGGACAGGCTGTCAGAGACCCAGTACTTC. The chain recombines TRBV6-5 with TRBJ2-5, with 8 bases lining up with TRBD1. The CDR3 covers 14 residues. CDR1 MNHEY and CDR2 SVGAGI come from the germline V gene. The junction had 6 bases not matched to a gene; V was cut back by 5 bases and J by 4 bases.

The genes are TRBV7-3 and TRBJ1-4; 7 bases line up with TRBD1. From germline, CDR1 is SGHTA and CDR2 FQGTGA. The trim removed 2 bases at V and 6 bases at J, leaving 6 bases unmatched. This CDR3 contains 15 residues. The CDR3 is CASSLLTGEDEKLFF. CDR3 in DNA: TGTGCCAGCAGCTTACTCACAGGGGAGGATGAAAAACTGTTTTTT.

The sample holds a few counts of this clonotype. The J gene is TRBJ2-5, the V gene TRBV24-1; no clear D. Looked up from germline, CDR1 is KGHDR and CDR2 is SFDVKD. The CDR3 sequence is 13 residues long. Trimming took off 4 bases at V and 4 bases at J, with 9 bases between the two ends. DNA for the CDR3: TGTGCCACCAGTGACCCTACTGGAGAGACCCAGTACTTC. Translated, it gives CATSDPTGETQYF.

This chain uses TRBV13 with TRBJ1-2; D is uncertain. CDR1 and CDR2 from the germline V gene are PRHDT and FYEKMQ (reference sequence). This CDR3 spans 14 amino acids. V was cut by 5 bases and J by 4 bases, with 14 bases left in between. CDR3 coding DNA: TGTGCCAGCAGCGACGGCCAGTCCACCTATGGCTACACCTTC. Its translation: CASSDGQSTYGYTF. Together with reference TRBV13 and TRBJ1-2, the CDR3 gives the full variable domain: AAGVIQSPRHLIKEKRETATLKCYPIPRHDTVYWYQQGPGQDPQFLISFYEKMQSDKGSIPDRFSAQQFSDYHSELNMSSLELGDSALYFCASSDGQSTYGYTFGSGTRLTVV.

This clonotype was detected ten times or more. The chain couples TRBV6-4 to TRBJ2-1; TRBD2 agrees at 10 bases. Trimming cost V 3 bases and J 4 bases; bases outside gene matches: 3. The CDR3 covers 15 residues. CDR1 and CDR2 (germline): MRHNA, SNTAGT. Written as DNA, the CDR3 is TGTGCCAGCAGTGAAAAAGCGGGGGGGTACAATGAGCAGTTCTTC. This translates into CASSEKAGGYNEQFF.

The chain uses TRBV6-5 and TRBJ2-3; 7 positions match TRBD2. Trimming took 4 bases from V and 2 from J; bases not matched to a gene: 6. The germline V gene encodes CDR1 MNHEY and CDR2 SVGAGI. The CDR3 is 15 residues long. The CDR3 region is CASSSPSGVTDTQYF. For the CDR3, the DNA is TGTGCCAGCAGTTCGCCTAGCGGAGTCACAGATACGCAGTATTTT.